The rows below give T cell receptor beta chains drawn from one sample of a study of CD8 T cells in Susac syndrome. TCRdb reanalysed the immunoSEQ multiplex PCR reads using MiXCR and keeps one entry per CDR3 protein. Among 84,000 or so distinct CDR3 sequences listed, 85% to 95% were seen once. The sequenced sample was CD8+ T cells from PBMCs. Receptor source: a human donor with Susac syndrome. Both conserved end residues are part of each CDR3. The D gene is left open where the match is weak. The size field is filled for only some rows; it gives once, few, many or a size class.

clone_size: once; v_call: TRBV9; j_call: TRBJ2-1; d_call: -; cdr3_nt: TGTGCCAGCAGCGTTTCCGGACCAGGAATGAATGAGCAGTTCTTC; cdr3_aa: CASSVSGPGMNEQFF
clone_size: -; v_call: TRBV5-1; j_call: TRBJ1-1; d_call: TRBD1; cdr3_nt: TGCGCCAGCAGCGTCGCAGGGGGCGAGAACACTGAAGCTTTCTTT; cdr3_aa: CASSVAGGENTEAFF
clone_size: -; v_call: TRBV20-1; j_call: TRBJ2-7; d_call: -; cdr3_nt: TGCAGTGCTAGAGAACTAGTTGGCCCCTCCTACGAGCAGTACTTC; cdr3_aa: CSARELVGPSYEQYF
clone_size: -; v_call: TRBV15; j_call: TRBJ1-5; d_call: -; cdr3_nt: TGTGCCACCAGCAGGGTCGGACAGCCCCAGCATTTT; cdr3_aa: CATSRVGQPQHF
clone_size: -; v_call: TRBV5-6; j_call: TRBJ1-6; d_call: -; cdr3_nt: TGTGCCAGCAGCTTGACAAAGGGAAATTCACCCCTCCACTTT; cdr3_aa: CASSLTKGNSPLHF
clone_size: -; v_call: TRBV15; j_call: TRBJ2-2; d_call: TRBD1; cdr3_nt: TGTGCCACCAGCAGCCTACAGGGGCGGACCGGGGAGCTGTTTTTT; cdr3_aa: CATSSLQGRTGELFF
clone_size: -; v_call: TRBV20-1; j_call: TRBJ1-5; d_call: -; cdr3_nt: TGCAGTGCCCCGGACGGCAATCAGCCCCAGCATTTT; cdr3_aa: CSAPDGNQPQHF
clone_size: -; v_call: TRBV4-1; j_call: TRBJ1-2; d_call: -; cdr3_nt: TGCGCCAGCAGTTACCCAGGCTTAAACTATGGCTACACCTTC; cdr3_aa: CASSYPGLNYGYTF
clone_size: -; v_call: TRBV27; j_call: TRBJ2-1; d_call: TRBD2; cdr3_nt: TGTGCCAGCAGTTTAAGCGGGGCCTCCTACAATGAGCAGTTCTTC; cdr3_aa: CASSLSGASYNEQFF
clone_size: -; v_call: TRBV29-1; j_call: TRBJ1-2; d_call: -; cdr3_nt: TGCAGCGTGAACGGGGCAGTCTATGGCTACACCTTC; cdr3_aa: CSVNGAVYGYTF
clone_size: -; v_call: TRBV5-6; j_call: TRBJ2-1; d_call: -; cdr3_nt: TGTGCCAGCAGCTTGGGGGGCTCAGGGGATCCCCACAATGAGCAGTTCTTC; cdr3_aa: CASSLGGSGDPHNEQFF
clone_size: -; v_call: TRBV20-1; j_call: TRBJ2-1; d_call: TRBD2; cdr3_nt: TGCAGTGCTAGAGATCTCGGGAGCGGGAGGACTTTTGAGCAGTTCTTC; cdr3_aa: CSARDLGSGRTFEQFF
clone_size: -; v_call: TRBV4-2; j_call: TRBJ2-2; d_call: -; cdr3_nt: TGTGCCAGTTATGGGACGAACACCGGGGAGCTGTTTTTT; cdr3_aa: CASYGTNTGELFF
clone_size: -; v_call: TRBV3-1; j_call: TRBJ2-5; d_call: -; cdr3_nt: TGTGCCAGCAGCCAAGATAACAGGAAAGAGACCCAGTACTTC; cdr3_aa: CASSQDNRKETQYF
clone_size: -; v_call: TRBV29-1; j_call: TRBJ1-2; d_call: TRBD1; cdr3_nt: TGCAGCGTTGATGGGAGGACAGGGGGCAGACACAAACTTAACTATGGCTACACCTTC; cdr3_aa: CSVDGRTGGRHKLNYGYTF
clone_size: -; v_call: TRBV15; j_call: TRBJ2-7; d_call: TRBD2; cdr3_nt: TGTGCCACCAGCAGGACGGGACTAGCAGAGCCCTACGAGCAGTACTTC; cdr3_aa: CATSRTGLAEPYEQYF
clone_size: -; v_call: TRBV12-3/TRBV12-4; j_call: TRBJ1-1; d_call: -; cdr3_nt: TGTGCCAGCAGTCCTACGGACCGGAACACTGAAGCTTTCTTT; cdr3_aa: CASSPTDRNTEAFF
clone_size: -; v_call: TRBV27; j_call: TRBJ2-7; d_call: TRBD2; cdr3_nt: TGTGCCAGCAGTCCGGGACTAGGGGCTTACGAGCAGTACTTC; cdr3_aa: CASSPGLGAYEQYF
clone_size: -; v_call: TRBV9; j_call: TRBJ2-3; d_call: -; cdr3_nt: TGTGCCAGCAGCGTAGGATCGGGAGTGCGGACAGATACGCAGTATTTT; cdr3_aa: CASSVGSGVRTDTQYF
clone_size: -; v_call: TRBV27; j_call: TRBJ2-1; d_call: TRBD2; cdr3_nt: TGTGCCAGCAGTTTTGAGCGGGAGATTTACAATGAGCAGTTCTTC; cdr3_aa: CASSFEREIYNEQFF
clone_size: -; v_call: TRBV15; j_call: TRBJ2-2; d_call: -; cdr3_nt: TGTGCCACCAGCCCGAGTAGCGGATCCGGGGAGCTGTTTTTT; cdr3_aa: CATSPSSGSGELFF
clone_size: -; v_call: TRBV2; j_call: TRBJ2-1; d_call: -; cdr3_nt: TGTGCCAGCAGTGAAGCTCCCTACAATGAGCAGTTCTTC; cdr3_aa: CASSEAPYNEQFF
clone_size: once; v_call: TRBV6-5; j_call: TRBJ2-6; d_call: -; cdr3_nt: TGTGCCAGCAGTTACGTAATTGTCGACAAGCTCTCCTCTGGGGCCAACGTCCTGACTTTC; cdr3_aa: CASSYVIVDKLSSGANVLTF
clone_size: -; v_call: TRBV5-1; j_call: TRBJ1-2; d_call: -; cdr3_nt: TGCGCCAGCAGCTTAATGGACAGTGGCTACACCTTC; cdr3_aa: CASSLMDSGYTF
clone_size: -; v_call: TRBV15; j_call: TRBJ2-1; d_call: -; cdr3_nt: TGTGCCACCAGCAGCCTCAAGCCGGAGCAGTTCTTC; cdr3_aa: CATSSLKPEQFF
clone_size: -; v_call: TRBV25-1; j_call: TRBJ2-3; d_call: -; cdr3_nt: TGTGCCAGCAGTGAATGGCGTTCCAGCACAGATACGCAGTATTTT; cdr3_aa: CASSEWRSSTDTQYF
clone_size: -; v_call: TRBV7-2; j_call: TRBJ2-1; d_call: TRBD2; cdr3_nt: TGTGCCAGCACTCCGGCCCAAGCGGGATATTACAATGAGCAGTTCTTC; cdr3_aa: CASTPAQAGYYNEQFF
clone_size: -; v_call: TRBV13; j_call: TRBJ2-5; d_call: -; cdr3_nt: TGTGCCAGCAGCTTAAGGACAGAAGAGACCCAGTACTTC; cdr3_aa: CASSLRTEETQYF
clone_size: -; v_call: TRBV5-6; j_call: TRBJ1-5; d_call: -; cdr3_nt: TGTGCCAGCAGCTCATACAGGGTGGGTCAGCCCCAGCATTTT; cdr3_aa: CASSSYRVGQPQHF
clone_size: -; v_call: TRBV28; j_call: TRBJ2-3; d_call: -; cdr3_nt: TGTGCCAGCAGTTTGGCAGTCAGAGATACGCAGTATTTT; cdr3_aa: CASSLAVRDTQYF